This TCR beta chain stems from a study of OX40 agonist ivuxolimab in advanced cancers. Study-level results: Clonal expansion in partial responders at 0.1-3.0 mg/kg ranked among the lowest. Determination of antigen specificity was not performed for the expanded peripheral T cells. On average, CD8+ T cells had more expanded clones than CD4+.

The assay was immunoSEQ multiplex PCR, and TCRdb's table has in-frame clones only and misses some. This sample carries 60,000 to 80,000 clones, 65% to 85% of them seen once, and the ten largest clones take approximately 5%. The CDR3 length is 16 residues. Germline V CDR1 and CDR2: MNHNS, SASEGT. V lost 1 base to trimming and J lost 3 bases, with 13 bases between them. Notes on this clone: The antigen remains unidentified.

This clonotype was sampled from an adult with an advanced solid tumor such as melanoma, head and neck, liver or kidney cancer. The chain has TRBV6-1 and TRBJ2-4; D is possibly TRBD1 (5 bases). The material was CD4+ or CD8+ T cells sorted from blood, obtained in a trial of the OX40 agonist ivuxolimab. CDR3 bases: TGTGCCAGCAGTGAAGGGGCAGGGTGGGTCAAAAACATTCAGTACTTC. Translating gives CASSEGAGWVKNIQYF.